This T cell receptor beta chain comes out of a study of spatial heterogeneity in lung cancer. On the study more broadly: Alpha-chain sequences were consistently detected less often than beta-chain sequences. Across the raw uncorrected reads, a unique TCR and UMI combination was observed, on average, more than ten times.

V was clipped by 2 bases and J by 5 bases, with 10 bases between them. The CDR3 consists of 14 residues. CDR1 and CDR2 from the germline V gene are SGDLS and YYNGEE. Notes on the study in general: Mutation tallies in tumors tracked expanded intratumoral alpha and beta TCR counts.

Every cDNA TCR molecule received its own unique molecular identifier. One entry per CDR3 protein, called by TCRdb with MiXCR from the 5' RACE reads. This sample has 9,200 or so distinct CDR3 sequences; approximately 7.6% occur once, and the top ten carry around a quarter. This clonotype was counted many times. What it recognizes is unknown. The time point here: sample taken at primary tumor resection. The input material, whole RNA from tumor, nontumor lung or frozen PBMC, was sequenced unsorted. J is TRBJ2-2 and V is TRBV9; no definite D call. The sequence was obtained from a male donor with early-stage non-small cell lung cancer. Material: lung tumor tissue, obtained at surgery. This CDR3 is CASSVLGSTGELFF. The CDR3 region has the DNA TGTGCCAGCAGCGTGCTGGGATCAACCGGGGAGCTGTTTTTT.